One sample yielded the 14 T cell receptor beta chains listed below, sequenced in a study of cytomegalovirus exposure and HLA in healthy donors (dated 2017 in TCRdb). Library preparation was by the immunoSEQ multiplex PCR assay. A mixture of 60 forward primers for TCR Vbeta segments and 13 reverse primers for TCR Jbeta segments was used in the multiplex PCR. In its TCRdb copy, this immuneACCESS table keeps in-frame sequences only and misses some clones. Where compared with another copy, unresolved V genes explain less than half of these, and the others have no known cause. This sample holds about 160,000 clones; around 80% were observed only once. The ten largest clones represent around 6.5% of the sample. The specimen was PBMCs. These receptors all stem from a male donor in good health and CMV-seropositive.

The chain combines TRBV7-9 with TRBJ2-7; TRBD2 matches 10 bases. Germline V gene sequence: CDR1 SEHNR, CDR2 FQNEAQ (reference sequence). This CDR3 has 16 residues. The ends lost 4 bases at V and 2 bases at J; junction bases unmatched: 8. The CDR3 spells CASSSPPAGGPYEQYF. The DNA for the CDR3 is TGTGCCAGCAGCTCCCCGCCAGCGGGAGGGCCCTACGAGCAGTACTTC.

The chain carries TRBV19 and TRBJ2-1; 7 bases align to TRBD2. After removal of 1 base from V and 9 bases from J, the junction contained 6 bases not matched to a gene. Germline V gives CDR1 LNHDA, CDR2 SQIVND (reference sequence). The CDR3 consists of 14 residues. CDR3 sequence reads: CASSIGGSLSEQFF. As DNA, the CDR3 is TGTGCCAGTAGTATAGGCGGGAGCCTGAGTGAGCAGTTCTTC. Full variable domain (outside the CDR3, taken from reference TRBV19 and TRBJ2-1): DGGITQSPKYLFRKEGQNVTLSCEQNLNHDAMYWYRQDPGQGLRLIYYSQIVNDFQKGDIAEGYSVSREKKESFPLTVTSAQKNPTAFYLCASSIGGSLSEQFFGPGTRLTVL.

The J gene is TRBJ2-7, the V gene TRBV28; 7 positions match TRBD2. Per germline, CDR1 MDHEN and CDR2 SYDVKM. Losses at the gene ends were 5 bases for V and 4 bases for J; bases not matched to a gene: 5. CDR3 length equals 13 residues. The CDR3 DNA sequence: TGTGCCAGCAGTCCTAGCGGAACTTACGAGCAGTACTTC. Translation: CASSPSGTYEQYF.

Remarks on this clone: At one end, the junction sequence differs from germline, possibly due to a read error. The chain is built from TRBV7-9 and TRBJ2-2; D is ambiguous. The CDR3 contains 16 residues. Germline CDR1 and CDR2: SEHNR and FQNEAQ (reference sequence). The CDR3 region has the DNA TGTTCCAGCAGGCCCGCACGCCGGGCGAACACCGGGGAGCTGTTTTTT. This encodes CSSRPARRANTGELFF.

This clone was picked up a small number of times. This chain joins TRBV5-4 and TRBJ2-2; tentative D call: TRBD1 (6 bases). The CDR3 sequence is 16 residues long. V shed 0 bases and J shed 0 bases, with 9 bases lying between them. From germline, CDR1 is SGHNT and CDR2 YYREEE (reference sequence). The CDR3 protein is CASSLARGTNTGELFF. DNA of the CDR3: TGTGCCAGCAGCTTGGCCAGGGGAACGAACACCGGGGAGCTGTTTTTT. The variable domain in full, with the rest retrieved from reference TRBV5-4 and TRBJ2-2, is ETGVTQSPTHLIKTRGQQVTLRCSSQSGHNTVSWYQQALGQGPQFIFQYYREEENGRGNFPPRFSGLQFPNYSSELNVNALELDDSALYLCASSLARGTNTGELFFGEGSRLTVL.

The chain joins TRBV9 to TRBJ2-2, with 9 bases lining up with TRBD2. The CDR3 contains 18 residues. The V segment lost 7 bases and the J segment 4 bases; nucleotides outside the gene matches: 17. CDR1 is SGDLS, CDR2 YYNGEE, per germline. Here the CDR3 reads CASSSGRVGREGTGELFF. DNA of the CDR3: TGTGCCAGCTCGAGCGGCAGGGTCGGGCGGGAGGGCACCGGGGAGCTGTTTTTT.

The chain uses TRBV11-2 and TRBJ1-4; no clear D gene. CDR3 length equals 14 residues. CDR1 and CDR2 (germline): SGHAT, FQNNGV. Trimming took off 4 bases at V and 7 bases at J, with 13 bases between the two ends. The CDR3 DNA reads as TGTGCCAGCAGCTCGGATTTCGGGATTGAAAAACTGTTTTTT. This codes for CASSSDFGIEKLFF.

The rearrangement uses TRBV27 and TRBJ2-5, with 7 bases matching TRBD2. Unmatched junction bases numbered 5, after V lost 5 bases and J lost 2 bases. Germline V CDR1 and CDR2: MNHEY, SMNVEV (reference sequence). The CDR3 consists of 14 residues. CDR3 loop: CASSRASGQETQYF. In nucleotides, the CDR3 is TGTGCCAGCAGTCGGGCTAGCGGTCAAGAGACCCAGTACTTC.

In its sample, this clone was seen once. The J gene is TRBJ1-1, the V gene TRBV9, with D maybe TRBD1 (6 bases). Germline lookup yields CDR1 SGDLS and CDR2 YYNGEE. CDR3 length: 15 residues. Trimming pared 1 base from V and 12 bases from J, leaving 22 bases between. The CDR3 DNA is TGTGCCAGCAGCGTATCGGGAGGGGGGTACAGGGAAACTTTCTTT. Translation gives CASSVSGGGYRETFF.

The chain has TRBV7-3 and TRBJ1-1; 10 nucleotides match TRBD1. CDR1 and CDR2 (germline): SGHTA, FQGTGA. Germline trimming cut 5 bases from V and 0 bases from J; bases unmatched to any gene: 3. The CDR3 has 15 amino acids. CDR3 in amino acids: CASSPGQGLNTEAFF. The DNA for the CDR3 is TGTGCCAGCAGCCCGGGACAGGGGTTGAACACTGAAGCTTTCTTT.

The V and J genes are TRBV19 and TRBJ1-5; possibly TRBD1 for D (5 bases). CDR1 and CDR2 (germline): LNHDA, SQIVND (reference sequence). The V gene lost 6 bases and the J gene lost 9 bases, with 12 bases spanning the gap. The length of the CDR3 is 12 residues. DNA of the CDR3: TGTGCCAGTAGGGGCGGGGGGTTGCCCCAGCATTTT. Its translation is CASRGGGLPQHF. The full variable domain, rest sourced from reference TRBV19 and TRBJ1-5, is DGGITQSPKYLFRKEGQNVTLSCEQNLNHDAMYWYRQDPGQGLRLIYYSQIVNDFQKGDIAEGYSVSREKKESFPLTVTSAQKNPTAFYLCASRGGGLPQHFGDGTRLSIL.

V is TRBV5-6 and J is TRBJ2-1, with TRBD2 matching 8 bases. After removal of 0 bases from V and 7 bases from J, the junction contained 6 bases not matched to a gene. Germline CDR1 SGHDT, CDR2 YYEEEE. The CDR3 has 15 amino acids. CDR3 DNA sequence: TGTGCCAGCAGCTTGGGAACTAGCGGAGAGAATGAGCAGTTCTTC. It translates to CASSLGTSGENEQFF.

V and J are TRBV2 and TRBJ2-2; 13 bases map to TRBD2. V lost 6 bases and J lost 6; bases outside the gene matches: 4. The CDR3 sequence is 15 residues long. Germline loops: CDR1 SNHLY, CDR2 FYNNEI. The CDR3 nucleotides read TGTGCCAGCAGCGAAACTAGCGGGAGGGCCGGGGAGCTGTTTTTT. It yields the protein CASSETSGRAGELFF.

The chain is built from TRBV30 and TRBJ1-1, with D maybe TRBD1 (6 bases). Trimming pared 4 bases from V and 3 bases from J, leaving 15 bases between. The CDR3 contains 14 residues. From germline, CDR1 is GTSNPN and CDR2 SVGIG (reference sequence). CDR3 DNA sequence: TGTGCCTGGACCCTGGGAGGGGGGCACACTGAAGCTTTCTTT. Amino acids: CAWTLGGGHTEAFF.